This T cell receptor beta chain was sequenced in a study of siplizumab effects on memory and regulatory T cells. As to this clone: The antigen is unknown.

The study's findings and limits: For mappable alloreactive CD4+ clones, the mean Treg-derived fraction was about 72% with siplizumab and approximately 26% in controls. The drug siplizumab significantly decreased the alloreactive sequences that could be traced to unstimulated CD4+ memory cells. Roughly 75-95% of dividing CD4+ or CD8+ clones were without an attributable naive or memory phenotype.

The repertoire was sequenced with immunoSEQ multiplex PCR; TCRdb's copy has only in-frame clones and lacks some. The sample lists 57,000 or so clones, 85% to 95% seen once, with roughly 38% in the top ten. In germline, CDR1 is ENHRY, CDR2 SYGVKD. This CDR3 has 16 amino acids. J lost 3 bases, V lost 0 bases, and 3 bases had no gene match. This TCR was recovered from a human donor in good health. The V and J genes are TRBV10-3 and TRBJ2-1, with 9 bases that match TRBD1. The sample taken for sequencing was CD8+ T cells sorted from blood. CDR3 in DNA: TGTGCCATCAGTGAGTCTACAGGGGGCCTCTACAATGAGCAGTTCTTC. This sequence encodes CAISESTGGLYNEQFF.